The clone carrying this T cell receptor (beta chain) is a singleton in its sample. This record comes from a study of OX40 agonist ivuxolimab in advanced cancers. The table came from immunoSEQ multiplex PCR; TCRdb's copy has only in-frame clones and leaves some out. The sample consists of under 85,000 clones, 88% of them appearing once. CDR3 size: 14 residues. Per the germline V gene, CDR1 is LNHDA and CDR2 is SQIVND (reference sequence). Trimming left V 5 bases short and J 4 bases short, with 14 bases between. Here the sequenced sample was CD4+ or CD8+ T cells sorted from blood, taken in a trial of the OX40 agonist ivuxolimab. The sequence was obtained from an adult with an advanced solid tumor such as melanoma, head and neck, liver or kidney cancer. The rearrangement uses TRBV19 and TRBJ1-2, with a weak D call TRBD1 (6 bases). The CDR3 loop reads CASSVRTVGYGYTF. Written as DNA, the CDR3 is TGTGCCAGTAGTGTCCGGACAGTCGGCTATGGCTACACCTTC.